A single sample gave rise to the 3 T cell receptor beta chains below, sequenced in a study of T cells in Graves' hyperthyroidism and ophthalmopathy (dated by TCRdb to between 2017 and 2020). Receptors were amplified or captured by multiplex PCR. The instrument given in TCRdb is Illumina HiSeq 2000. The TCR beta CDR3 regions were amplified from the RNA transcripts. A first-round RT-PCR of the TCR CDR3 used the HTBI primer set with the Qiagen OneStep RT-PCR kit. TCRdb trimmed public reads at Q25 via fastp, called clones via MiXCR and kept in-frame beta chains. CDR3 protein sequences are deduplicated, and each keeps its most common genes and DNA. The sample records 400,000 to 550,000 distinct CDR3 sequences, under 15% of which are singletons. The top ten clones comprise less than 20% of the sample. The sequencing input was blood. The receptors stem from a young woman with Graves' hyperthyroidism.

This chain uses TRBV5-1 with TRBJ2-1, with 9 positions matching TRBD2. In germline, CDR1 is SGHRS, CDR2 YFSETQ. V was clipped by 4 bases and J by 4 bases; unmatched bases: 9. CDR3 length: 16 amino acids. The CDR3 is CASSRSGLAAYNEQFF. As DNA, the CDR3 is TGCGCCAGCAGCCGGTCGGGACTAGCTGCTTACAATGAGCAGTTCTTC. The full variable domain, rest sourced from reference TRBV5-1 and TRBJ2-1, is KAGVTQTPRYLIKTRGQQVTLSCSPISGHRSVSWYQQTPGQGLQFLFEYFSETQRNKGNFPGRFSGRQFSNSRSEMNVSTLELGDSALYLCASSRSGLAAYNEQFFGPGTRLTVL.

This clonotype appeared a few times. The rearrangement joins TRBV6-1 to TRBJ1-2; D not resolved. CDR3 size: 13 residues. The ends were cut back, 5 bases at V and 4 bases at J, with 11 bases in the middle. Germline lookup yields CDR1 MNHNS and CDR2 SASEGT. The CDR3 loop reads CASSSAEGYGYTF. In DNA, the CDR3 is TGTGCCAGCAGTTCAGCAGAGGGCTATGGCTACACCTTC.

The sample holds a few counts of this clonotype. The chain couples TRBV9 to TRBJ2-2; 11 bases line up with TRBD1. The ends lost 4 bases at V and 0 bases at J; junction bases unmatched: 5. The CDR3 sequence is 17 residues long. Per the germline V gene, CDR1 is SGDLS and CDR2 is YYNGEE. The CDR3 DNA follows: TGTGCCAGCAGCTCTGGACAGGGGGCCTCGAACACCGGGGAGCTGTTTTTT. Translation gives CASSSGQGASNTGELFF.